This TCR beta chain was recovered during a study of T-cell memory formation after mild COVID-19. Whole-study context: Clusters of TCRs were largely donor specific. Study findings and constraints: Pre-infection memory contained some responding clones, which suggested that cross-reactive memory had joined. The main location of contracting CD4+ clones was CM and EM, and that of contracting CD8+ clones was EMRA.

This clonotype was seen only a few times. The antigen remains undetermined. Sample barcodes and UMIs were carried by the TCR alpha and TCR beta cDNA libraries that 5'RACE generated with constant-segment primers. MiXCR, run by TCRdb on the 5' RACE reads, gives a single entry per CDR3 protein. The sample lists around 310,000 distinct CDR3 sequences; around 15% were seen once. Germline loops: CDR1 MGHRA, CDR2 YSYEKL. Trimming took 5 bases from V and 6 from J, leaving 16 bases between them. The CDR3 totals 14 residues. The sequence derives from a man aged 18 to 29 who had mild COVID-19 (a few samples of this study predate the infection). Cell type and time point are not known. The chain links TRBV4-1 to TRBJ1-2, with D hard to call. The sequenced material came from PBMCs or a T cell subset sorted from them (not recorded which). The CDR3 bases are TGCGCCAGCAGCGGGAGTCGGGGAAGCCATGGCTACACCTTC. Translated, it gives CASSGSRGSHGYTF.